The clone carrying this T cell receptor (beta chain) was counted a few times. The source of the sample is a study of identical twins. The CDR3 sequence is 14 residues long. Trimming took off 6 bases at V and 3 bases at J, with 9 bases between the two ends. Germline V gene lookup returns CDR1 MNHNS and CDR2 SASEGT. A single record per CDR3 protein comes from TCRdb applying MiXCR to the 5' RACE reads. In the table there are under 900,000 distinct CDR3 sequences, about 12% of which are singletons. This sample was shared with a second study, whose subject was yellow fever vaccine responses in identical twins.

The V and J genes are TRBV6-1 and TRBJ2-6; D uncertain. The TCR was taken from a young woman in good health. The sample was PBMCs. The CDR3 spells CASRDTGGANVLTF. The CDR3, as DNA: TGTGCCAGCAGGGATACGGGTGGGGCCAACGTCCTGACTTTC.